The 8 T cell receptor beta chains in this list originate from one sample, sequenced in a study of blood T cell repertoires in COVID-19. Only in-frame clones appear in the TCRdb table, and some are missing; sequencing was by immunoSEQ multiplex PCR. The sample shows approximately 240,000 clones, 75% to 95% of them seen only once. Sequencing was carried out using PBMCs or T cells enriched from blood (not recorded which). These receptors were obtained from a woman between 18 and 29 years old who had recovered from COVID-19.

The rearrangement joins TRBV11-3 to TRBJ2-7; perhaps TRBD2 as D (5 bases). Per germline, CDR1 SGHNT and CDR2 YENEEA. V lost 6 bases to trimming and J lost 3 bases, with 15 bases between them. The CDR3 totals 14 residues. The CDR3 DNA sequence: TGTGCCAGCAGGGACTCTGCGGCGCTCTACGAGCAGTACTTC. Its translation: CASRDSAALYEQYF.

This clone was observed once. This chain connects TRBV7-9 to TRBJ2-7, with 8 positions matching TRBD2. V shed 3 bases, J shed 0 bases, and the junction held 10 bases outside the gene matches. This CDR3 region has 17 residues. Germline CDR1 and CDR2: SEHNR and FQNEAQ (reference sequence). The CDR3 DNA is TGTGCCAGCAGCTTCTCTGGTAGCGGGACGTTCTCCTACGAGCAGTACTTC. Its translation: CASSFSGSGTFSYEQYF.

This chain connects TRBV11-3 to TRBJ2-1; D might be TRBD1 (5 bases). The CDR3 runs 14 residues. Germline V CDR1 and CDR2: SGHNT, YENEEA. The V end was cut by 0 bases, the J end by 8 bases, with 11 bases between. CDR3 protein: CASSLDQGRDEQFF. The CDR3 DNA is TGTGCCAGCAGCTTAGACCAGGGCAGGGATGAGCAGTTCTTC.

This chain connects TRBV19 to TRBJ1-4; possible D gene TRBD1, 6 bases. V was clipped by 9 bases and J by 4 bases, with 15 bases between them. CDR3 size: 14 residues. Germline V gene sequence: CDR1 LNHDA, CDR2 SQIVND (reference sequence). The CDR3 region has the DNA TGTGCCAGCCAGAAGACAGGCTATAATGAAAAACTGTTTTTT. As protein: CASQKTGYNEKLFF. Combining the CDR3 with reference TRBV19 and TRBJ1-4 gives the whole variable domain DGGITQSPKYLFRKEGQNVTLSCEQNLNHDAMYWYRQDPGQGLRLIYYSQIVNDFQKGDIAEGYSVSREKKESFPLTVTSAQKNPTAFYLCASQKTGYNEKLFFGSGTQLSVL.

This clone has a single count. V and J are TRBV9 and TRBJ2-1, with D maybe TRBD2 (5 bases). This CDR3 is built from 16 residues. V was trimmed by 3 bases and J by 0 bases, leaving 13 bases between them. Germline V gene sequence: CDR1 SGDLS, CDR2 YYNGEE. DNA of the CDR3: TGTGCCAGCAGCGGATACACCGGGAACTCCTACAATGAGCAGTTCTTC. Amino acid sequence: CASSGYTGNSYNEQFF.

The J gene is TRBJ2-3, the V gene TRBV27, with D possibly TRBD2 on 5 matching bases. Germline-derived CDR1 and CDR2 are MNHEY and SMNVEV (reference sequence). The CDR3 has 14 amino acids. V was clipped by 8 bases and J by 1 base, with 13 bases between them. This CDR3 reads CASGELGRTDTQYF. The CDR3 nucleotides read TGTGCCAGCGGGGAACTAGGGCGCACAGATACGCAGTATTTT.

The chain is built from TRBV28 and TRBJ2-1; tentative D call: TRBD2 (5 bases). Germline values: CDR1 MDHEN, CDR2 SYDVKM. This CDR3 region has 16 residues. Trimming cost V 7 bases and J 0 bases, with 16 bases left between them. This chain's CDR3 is CASKSKWESSYNEQFF. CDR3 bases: TGTGCCAGCAAAAGCAAATGGGAGAGCTCCTACAATGAGCAGTTCTTC. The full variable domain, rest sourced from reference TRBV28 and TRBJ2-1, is DVKVTQSSRYLVKRTGEKVFLECVQDMDHENMFWYRQDPGLGLRLIYFSYDVKMKEKGDIPEGYSVSREKKERFSLILESASTNQTSMYLCASKSKWESSYNEQFFGPGTRLTVL.

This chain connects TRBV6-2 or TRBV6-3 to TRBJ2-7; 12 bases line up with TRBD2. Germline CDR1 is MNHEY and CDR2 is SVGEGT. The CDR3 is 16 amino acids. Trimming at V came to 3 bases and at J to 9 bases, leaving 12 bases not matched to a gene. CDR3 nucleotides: TGTGCCAGCAGTTATCTCCGACTAGCGGGAGAGAGTGGGCAGTACTTC. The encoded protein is CASSYLRLAGESGQYF.